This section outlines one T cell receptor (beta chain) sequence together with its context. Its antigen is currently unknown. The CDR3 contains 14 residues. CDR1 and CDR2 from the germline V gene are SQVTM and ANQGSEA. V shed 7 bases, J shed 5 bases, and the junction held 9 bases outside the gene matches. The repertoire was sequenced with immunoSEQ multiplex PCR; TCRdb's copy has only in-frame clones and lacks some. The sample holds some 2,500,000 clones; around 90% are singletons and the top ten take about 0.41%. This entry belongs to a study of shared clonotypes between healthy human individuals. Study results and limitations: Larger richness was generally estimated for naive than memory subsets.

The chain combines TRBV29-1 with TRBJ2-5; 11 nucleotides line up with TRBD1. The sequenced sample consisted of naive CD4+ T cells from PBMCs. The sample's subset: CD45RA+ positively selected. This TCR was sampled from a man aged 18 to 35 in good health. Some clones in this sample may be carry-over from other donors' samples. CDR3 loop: CSAGQGARDETQYF. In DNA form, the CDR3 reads TGCAGCGCTGGACAGGGGGCCAGAGACGAGACCCAGTACTTC.